These T cell receptor beta chains were read from a single sample in a study of CD8 T cells in cerebrospinal fluid in Alzheimer's disease. Reanalyzing the 10x single-cell sequencing reads, TCRdb keeps one entry per CDR3 protein, without DNA. The sample holds some 1,500 distinct CDR3 sequences. Sequencing was carried out using cerebrospinal fluid. Receptors were obtained from a human donor with mild cognitive impairment. Each CDR3 is given with its conserved first and last residue. Each record gives: V gene, clone size, J gene, CDR3 protein. Rows give clone size only sometimes, using once, few, many, or a class for an expanded clone.

V: TRBV20-1
size: medium-sized
J: TRBJ1-1
CDR3: CSARSFVGRNTEAFF

V: TRBV5-6
size: medium-sized
J: TRBJ1-1
CDR3: CASSWTGGGTEAFF

V: TRBV25-1
size: medium-sized
J: TRBJ2-2
CDR3: CASSDYGNTGELFF

V: TRBV7-2
size: -
J: TRBJ2-1
CDR3: CASSPGLAGLNEQFF

V: TRBV20-1
size: medium-sized
J: TRBJ1-2
CDR3: CSATTTGGVYGYTF

V: TRBV12-3/TRBV12-4
size: -
J: TRBJ2-3
CDR3: CASSKTWLGTDTQYF

V: TRBV6-2/TRBV6-3
size: large
J: TRBJ2-1
CDR3: CASSYNVAGVSGQFF

V: TRBV20-1
size: -
J: TRBJ2-2
CDR3: CSAIPTSTGELFF

V: TRBV24-1
size: medium-sized
J: TRBJ2-3
CDR3: CATTQGGTGGDTQYF

V: TRBV20-1
size: medium-sized
J: TRBJ1-4
CDR3: CSAATQGATNEKLFF

V: TRBV10-3
size: medium-sized
J: TRBJ2-7
CDR3: CAISGQGWEQYF

V: TRBV7-9
size: medium-sized
J: TRBJ1-1
CDR3: CASSFVQPNTEAFF

V: TRBV12-3/TRBV12-4
size: -
J: TRBJ2-5
CDR3: CASSLYVGGTQETQYF

V: TRBV6-6
size: medium-sized
J: TRBJ2-1
CDR3: CASSYAGQGKNEQFF

V: TRBV28
size: medium-sized
J: TRBJ2-3
CDR3: CASSLSGGGYTQYF

V: TRBV28
size: medium-sized
J: TRBJ1-2
CDR3: CASVSDRAGYTF

V: TRBV18
size: -
J: TRBJ1-4
CDR3: CASSPPSGAIEKLFF

V: TRBV5-8
size: -
J: TRBJ1-6
CDR3: CASSLDGNSPLHF

V: TRBV9
size: medium-sized
J: TRBJ1-1
CDR3: CASSPEGQMNTEAFF

V: TRBV4-2
size: medium-sized
J: TRBJ1-1
CDR3: CASSQAVDRAYTEAFF

V: TRBV21-1
size: -
J: TRBJ2-7
CDR3: CASSKCPGQGSSYEQYF

V: TRBV14
size: -
J: TRBJ2-2
CDR3: CASSQILGGELFF

V: TRBV28
size: medium-sized
J: TRBJ1-6
CDR3: CASYLRGASYNSPLHF

V: TRBV18
size: -
J: TRBJ2-2
CDR3: CASSPRRQANTGELFF

V: TRBV4-1
size: medium-sized
J: TRBJ2-3
CDR3: CASSQEGRGVADTQYF

V: TRBV3-1
size: medium-sized
J: TRBJ1-1
CDR3: CASSQVIGTGKQNTEAFF

V: TRBV6-5
size: -
J: TRBJ2-3
CDR3: CASSFTASPTDTQYF

V: TRBV6-6
size: -
J: TRBJ1-2
CDR3: CASRGQGADYGYTF

V: TRBV7-2
size: -
J: TRBJ1-2
CDR3: CASSYRGGRDGYTF

V: TRBV11-2
size: medium-sized
J: TRBJ2-1
CDR3: CASSWFRGLNEQFF

V: TRBV30
size: medium-sized
J: TRBJ1-5
CDR3: CAWSPDRDNQPQHF

V: TRBV9
size: medium-sized
J: TRBJ1-1
CDR3: CASSVGEVLAEAFF

V: TRBV3-1
size: -
J: TRBJ2-7
CDR3: CASRQRFTSYEQYF

V: TRBV7-7
size: -
J: TRBJ2-6
CDR3: CASSQDFAGANVLTF

V: TRBV7-8
size: medium-sized
J: TRBJ2-1
CDR3: CASSLGTVNEQFF

V: TRBV7-9
size: medium-sized
J: TRBJ2-2
CDR3: CASSSSRTANTGELFF

V: TRBV20-1
size: large
J: TRBJ2-1
CDR3: CSARDLGGAYDEQFF

V: TRBV21-1
size: medium-sized
J: TRBJ2-5
CDR3: CASSKEGSFVTGVDETQYF

V: TRBV7-2
size: medium-sized
J: TRBJ2-2
CDR3: CASSLELSNTGELFF

V: TRBV7-2
size: medium-sized
J: TRBJ2-7
CDR3: CASSTEVTAGHEQYF

V: TRBV11-3
size: large
J: TRBJ2-1
CDR3: CASARDSGSNEQFF

V: TRBV30
size: -
J: TRBJ1-4
CDR3: CAWSRSSEKLFF

V: TRBV27
size: medium-sized
J: TRBJ2-7
CDR3: CASSPRNGLTYEQYF

V: TRBV5-1
size: medium-sized
J: TRBJ2-5
CDR3: CASSLEGNLQTQYF

V: TRBV12-3/TRBV12-4
size: -
J: TRBJ2-1
CDR3: CASRFDRGSPFPLCSYNEQFF

V: TRBV5-1
size: -
J: TRBJ1-2
CDR3: CASSSEASLQGARDGYTF